This T cell receptor (beta chain) was obtained from a study of OX40 agonist ivuxolimab in advanced cancers. For the study at large: Ivuxolimab, an antibody acting as an agonist of OX40 (CD134), was used to treat patients. Hepatocellular carcinoma, melanoma, renal cell or head and neck cancer affected the dose-escalation patients. Intravenous ivuxolimab was administered to patients every 2 weeks at 0.01 to 10 mg/kg. Study findings and constraints: Relative to CD4+, CD8+ T cells held more expanded clones on average.

The assay was immunoSEQ multiplex PCR, and TCRdb's table has in-frame clones only and misses some. The sample has roughly 41,000 clones; over 75% are singletons. Note on this clone: Antigen: not known.

V lost 4 bases and J 2 bases, leaving 16 bases between the germline ends. Germline V gives CDR1 SGHRS, CDR2 YFSETQ. The CDR3 length is 16 residues. The chain couples TRBV5-1 to TRBJ2-1; D remains unclear. The sample was CD4+ or CD8+ T cells sorted from blood, taken in a trial of the OX40 agonist ivuxolimab. The receptor's source is an adult with an advanced solid tumor such as melanoma, head and neck, liver or kidney cancer. The CDR3 region has the DNA TGCGCCAGCAGCCCCGGCATTTGGCGGACCTACAATGAGCAGTTCTTC. It specifies CASSPGIWRTYNEQFF.